The present T cell receptor beta chain was sequenced within a study of T cells in Graves' hyperthyroidism and ophthalmopathy. This clonotype came up many times. The CDR3 extends over 16 amino acids. Trimming cost V 1 base and J 0 bases, with 11 bases left between them. Germline CDR1 and CDR2: SGHRS and YFSETQ. Authors of the study amplified TCR beta CDR3 regions from RNA transcripts. Carried out on the TCR CDR3, a first-round RT-PCR used the HTBI primer set. TCRdb independently ran MiXCR on the multiplex PCR reads; one entry per CDR3 protein. The sample has under 450,000 distinct CDR3 sequences; roughly 14% are singletons.

Sample: blood. The receptor comes from a woman aged 18-30 years with Graves' hyperthyroidism. The genes are TRBV5-1 and TRBJ2-4, with D unclear. The CDR3 protein is CASSLSDSLAKNIQYF. DNA of the CDR3: TGCGCCAGCAGCTTGTCCGACTCCTTAGCCAAAAACATTCAGTACTTC.